One and the same sample provided the 3 T cell receptor beta chains below, sequenced in a study of blood T cell repertoires in COVID-19 (dated by TCRdb to the early 2020s). The method was the immunoSEQ multiplex PCR assay. The clones in this table, taken by TCRdb from immuneACCESS, are in-frame only. Not every clone is retained; where verified, under half of the shortfall comes from an unresolved V gene, and the cause of the rest is unknown. The sample has roughly 42,000 clones on record, roughly 88% of them singletons. Jointly, the top ten make up over 9% of the sample. The sample consisted of peripheral blood. These receptors were obtained from a human donor in a cohort sampled during active COVID-19.

This chain links TRBV7-9 with TRBJ2-5; maybe TRBD1 (6 bases). The germline gives CDR1 SEHNR, CDR2 FQNEAQ (reference sequence). V lost 5 bases and J 2 bases, leaving 15 bases between the germline ends. CDR3 length equals 15 residues. The CDR3 sequence is CASSPRTASQETQYF. The CDR3 DNA reads TGTGCCAGCAGCCCAAGGACAGCCTCTCAAGAGACCCAGTACTTC.

This chain connects TRBV5-1 to TRBJ2-5, with a weak D call TRBD1 (5 bases). V lost 7 bases and J lost 2, with 12 bases in between. CDR3 length equals 13 residues. The germline gives CDR1 SGHRS, CDR2 YFSETQ. The CDR3 is CASLGADQETQYF. CDR3 DNA sequence: TGCGCCAGCTTAGGGGCGGATCAAGAGACCCAGTACTTC.

This clone has only one observation. The V and J genes are TRBV20-1 and TRBJ1-1; D might be TRBD1 (6 bases). The germline V gene has CDR1 DFQATT and CDR2 SNEGSKA (reference sequence). The V and J ends lost 6 bases and 4 bases respectively, with 9 bases between them. CDR3 length: 11 amino acids. CDR3 sequence: CSAPRGTEAFF. The CDR3 DNA follows: TGCAGTGCACCCAGGGGCACTGAAGCTTTCTTT.